This T cell receptor (beta chain) was obtained from a study of tumor-infiltrating lymphocytes in oesophageal squamous cell carcinoma. Notes on this clonotype: Relative to the germline gene, one junction end is altered; a read error may explain this.

TCRdb processed the PCR reads anew with MiXCR; each CDR3 protein has one entry. The sample comprises 15,000 or so distinct CDR3 sequences, roughly 50% of which are singletons, and about 35% rests with the top ten. Germline CDR1 and CDR2: DFQATT and SNEGSKA (reference sequence). The CDR3 runs 12 residues. The gene calls are TRBV20-1 and TRBJ2-7, with D hard to call. The J call could be wrong; TRBJ2-5 is a better fit for the DNA end. The sample was esophageal tumor tissue. The sequence derives from a female donor with esophageal squamous cell carcinoma. The CDR3 DNA is TGCAGTGCGAGAGAGTTGGGGGAGACCCAGTACTTC. This gives the protein CSARELGETQYF.